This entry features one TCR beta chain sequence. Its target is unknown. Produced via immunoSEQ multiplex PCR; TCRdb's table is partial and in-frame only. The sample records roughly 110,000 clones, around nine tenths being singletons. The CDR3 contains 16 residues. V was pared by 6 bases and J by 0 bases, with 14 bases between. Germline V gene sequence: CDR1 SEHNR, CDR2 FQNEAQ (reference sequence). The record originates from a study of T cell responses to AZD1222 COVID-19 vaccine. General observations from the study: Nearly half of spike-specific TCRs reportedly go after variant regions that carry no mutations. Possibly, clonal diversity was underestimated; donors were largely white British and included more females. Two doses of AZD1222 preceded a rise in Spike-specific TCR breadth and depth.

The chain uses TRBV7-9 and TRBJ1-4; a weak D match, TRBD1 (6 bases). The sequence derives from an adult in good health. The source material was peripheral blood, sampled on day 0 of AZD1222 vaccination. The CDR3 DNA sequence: TGTGCCAGCAGGTTATCGACAGGAGCAACTAATGAAAAACTGTTTTTT. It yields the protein CASRLSTGATNEKLFF.